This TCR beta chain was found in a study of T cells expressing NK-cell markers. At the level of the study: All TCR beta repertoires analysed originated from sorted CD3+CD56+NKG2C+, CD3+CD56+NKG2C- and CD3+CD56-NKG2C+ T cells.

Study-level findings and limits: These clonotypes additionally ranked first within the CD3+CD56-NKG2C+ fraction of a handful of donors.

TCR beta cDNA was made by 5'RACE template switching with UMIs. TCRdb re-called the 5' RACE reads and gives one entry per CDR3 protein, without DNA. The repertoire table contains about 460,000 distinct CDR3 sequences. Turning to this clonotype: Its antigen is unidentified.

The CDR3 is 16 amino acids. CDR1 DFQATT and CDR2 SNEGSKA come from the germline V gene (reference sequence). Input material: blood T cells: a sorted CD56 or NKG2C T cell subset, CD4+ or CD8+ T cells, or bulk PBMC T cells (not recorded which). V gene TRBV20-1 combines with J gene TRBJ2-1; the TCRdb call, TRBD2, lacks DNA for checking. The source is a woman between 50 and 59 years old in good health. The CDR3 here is CSARGLAGGPFNEQFF.